This TCR beta chain originates from a study of T cells of healthy individuals. The CDR3 is 14 amino acids. Germline V gene sequence: CDR1 SGHRS, CDR2 YFSETQ. Trimming removed 0 bases at V and 2 bases at J, with 8 bases between. TCRdb re-analysed the 5' RACE reads in MiXCR, keeping a single row per CDR3 protein. The sample carries 53,000 or so distinct CDR3 sequences, roughly 14% recorded once. This clonotype has ten or more counts. The rearrangement uses TRBV5-1 and TRBJ1-1; no definite D call. The receptor was isolated from a human donor in good health. The CDR3 region is CASSLGQTNTEAFF. DNA of the CDR3: TGCGCCAGCAGCTTGGGGCAGACAAACACTGAAGCTTTCTTT.